The T cell receptor (beta chain) under discussion was sequenced for a study of OX40 agonist ivuxolimab in advanced cancers. Study at large: Partial responses were achieved by three patients: one hepatocellular carcinoma, two cutaneous melanoma.

Libraries were prepared by immunoSEQ multiplex PCR; TCRdb keeps only in-frame clonotypes and omits some of them. This table holds some 73,000 clones, about nine tenths found once. No patient had autoimmune disease or received systemic immunosuppression. This sequence originates from an adult with an advanced solid tumor such as melanoma, head and neck, liver or kidney cancer. Sequences were derived from CD4+ or CD8+ T cells sorted from blood, sampled in a trial of the OX40 agonist ivuxolimab.

CDR3 in amino acids: CASSLAGWGQPQHF. The CDR3 DNA is TGCGCCAGCAGCTTGGCAGGTTGGGGGCAGCCCCAGCATTTT. The gene calls are TRBV5-1 and TRBJ1-5; tentatively, D is TRBD1 (5 bases). V lost 0 bases, J lost 7 bases, and 11 bases lay in between. The germline gives CDR1 SGHRS, CDR2 YFSETQ. The CDR3 is made up of 14 amino acids.